This TCR beta chain originates from a study of blood T cell repertoires in COVID-19. Study at large: Sites in the United States, Italy and Spain provided acute and convalescent COVID-19 samples.

Trimming shortened V by 6 bases and J by 7 bases, and 9 bases separated the two germline ends. Germline V gives CDR1 MDHEN, CDR2 SYDVKM. The CDR3 has 12 amino acids. The data were produced by immunoSEQ multiplex PCR, yet TCRdb's version contains in-frame clones alone and is incomplete. Among about 110,000 clones listed, over 70% were seen once. The chain recombines TRBV28 with TRBJ1-4; weak D call: TRBD1 (5 bases). The sequence was collected from a human donor with acute or convalescent COVID-19. The donor label of this sample is uncertain. The sample was peripheral blood. The CDR3 loop reads CASSLDSEKLFF. As DNA, the CDR3 is TGTGCCAGCAGCCTTGACAGTGAAAAACTGTTTTTT. The variable domain in full, with the rest retrieved from reference TRBV28 and TRBJ1-4, is DVKVTQSSRYLVKRTGEKVFLECVQDMDHENMFWYRQDPGLGLRLIYFSYDVKMKEKGDIPEGYSVSREKKERFSLILESASTNQTSMYLCASSLDSEKLFFGSGTQLSVL.